This T cell receptor beta chain comes out of a study of cytomegalovirus exposure and HLA in healthy donors. The ends were cut back, 4 bases at V and 7 bases at J, with 20 bases in the middle. The CDR3 consists of 16 residues. Germline V CDR1 and CDR2: SGHRS, YFSETQ. This clone was seen a single time. Other DNA sequences from this sample encode an identical CDR3 as well. The PCR ran on 60 Vbeta and 13 Jbeta primers. Libraries were prepared by immunoSEQ multiplex PCR; TCRdb keeps only in-frame clonotypes and omits some of them. In the table there are 150,000 to 180,000 clones, roughly 80% of which are singletons.

The specimen sequenced was PBMCs. This chain joins TRBV5-1 and TRBJ2-2; D perhaps matches TRBD2 (5 bases). This sequence originates from a man aged 30 to 45 in good health and CMV-seropositive. The CDR3 is CASSPGTSGVRGELFF. CDR3 DNA sequence: TGCGCCAGCAGCCCAGGCACCAGCGGTGTCCGCGGGGAGCTGTTTTTT.